The next 27 T cell receptor beta chains were all read from a single sample in a study of long-term antiretroviral therapy in people with HIV. At the survey level, the v3.0 immunoSEQ assay was run. Sequenced by immunoSEQ multiplex PCR; TCRdb stores in-frame clones only, minus some. The table lists 30,000 to 40,000 clones, 86% of them singletons. The specimen was unsorted PBMCs, collected just before starting antiretroviral therapy. All receptors come from a woman between 18 and 30 years old with HIV.

The chain couples TRBV28 to TRBJ2-1, with 11 bases lining up with TRBD2. CDR1 is MDHEN and CDR2 is SYDVKM in the germline V gene. CDR3 length equals 14 residues. V shed 6 bases and J 8 bases; nucleotides not matched to a gene: 6. CDR3: CASRVAGGGDEQFF. CDR3 coding DNA: TGTGCCAGCAGAGTAGCGGGAGGGGGGGATGAGCAGTTCTTC.

This chain uses TRBV19 with TRBJ2-5; 8 bases map to TRBD2. The CDR3 is 16 amino acids. The V gene's germline CDR1 is LNHDA and CDR2 SQIVND (reference sequence). Germline trimming cut 8 bases from V and 2 bases from J; bases unmatched to any gene: 13. The CDR3: CASGGGRTVGQETQYF. The CDR3 bases are TGTGCCAGTGGGGGCGGGAGGACGGTGGGGCAAGAGACCCAGTACTTC.

The chain joins TRBV5-6 to TRBJ2-2, with a weak D call TRBD2 (7 bases). Germline loops: CDR1 SGHDT, CDR2 YYEEEE. The CDR3 is made up of 14 amino acids. V was pared by 1 base and J by 6 bases, with 10 bases between. CDR3 loop: CASSLWEGAGELFF. The CDR3 nucleotides are TGTGCCAGCAGCTTGTGGGAGGGGGCCGGGGAGCTGTTTTTT.

The gene calls are TRBV19 and TRBJ2-5; 11 nucleotides agree with TRBD2. The CDR3 has 15 amino acids. Looked up from germline, CDR1 is LNHDA and CDR2 is SQIVND (reference sequence). The V gene end was trimmed by 5 bases and the J gene end by 5 bases; junction bases not matched to a gene: 7. In nucleotides, the CDR3 is TGTGCCAGTAGTCGTACTAGCGGGAGCGGCGAGACCCAGTACTTC. Translated, it gives CASSRTSGSGETQYF.

This clone has more than one count but fewer than ten. V and J are TRBV9 and TRBJ1-5; maybe TRBD1 (5 bases). V gave up 3 bases and J gave up 9 bases, with 13 bases separating them. This CDR3 is built from 13 residues. The germline gives CDR1 SGDLS, CDR2 YYNGEE. The CDR3 bases are TGTGCCAGCAGCGGGGGGTCCCTGGGGCCCCAGCATTTT. Translation: CASSGGSLGPQHF.

This rearrangement joins TRBV19 to TRBJ1-5; 7 bases line up with TRBD1. The CDR3 consists of 15 residues. The V and J ends lost 6 bases and 5 bases, in that order; junction bases with no gene match: 10. The V gene's germline CDR1 is LNHDA and CDR2 SQIVND (reference sequence). The CDR3 sequence: CASRTPGQRHQPQHF. The CDR3 DNA sequence: TGTGCCAGTAGAACCCCGGGACAGCGGCATCAGCCCCAGCATTTT.

V usage is TRBV6-1 and J usage is TRBJ1-5, with 8 bases identical to TRBD1. This CDR3 spans 16 amino acids. Germline-derived CDR1 and CDR2 are MNHNS and SASEGT. Trimming took 1 base from V and 4 from J; bases not matched to a gene: 6. CDR3 sequence reads: CASSEGDRLANQPQHF. CDR3 in DNA: TGTGCCAGCAGTGAAGGGGACAGGTTGGCAAATCAGCCCCAGCATTTT.

CDR3 nucleotides: TGTGCCAGCACCGCAATCGAAAACTATGGCTACACCTTC. It translates to CASTAIENYGYTF. V is TRBV7-9 and J is TRBJ1-2; no reliable D call. Germline loops: CDR1 SEHNR, CDR2 FQNEAQ (reference sequence). This CDR3 spans 13 amino acids. V lost 7 bases to trimming and J lost 2 bases, with 11 bases between them.

The chain joins TRBV5-6 to TRBJ2-7; 10 nucleotides align to TRBD1. J gave up 6 bases and V 4 bases, and 7 bases lay outside the gene matches. Germline CDR1 reads SGHDT; CDR2 reads YYEEEE. This CDR3 spans 14 amino acids. The CDR3 region has the DNA TGTGCCAGCAGCGGGGACAGGGGAGGCTCCGAGCAGTACTTC. Translating it yields CASSGDRGGSEQYF.

V gene TRBV7-3 combines with J gene TRBJ2-3; tentatively, D is TRBD2 (5 bases). This CDR3 region has 13 residues. The germline V gene has CDR1 SGHTA and CDR2 FQGTGA. V gave up 5 bases and J gave up 2 bases, with 8 bases separating them. CDR3 sequence (DNA): TGTGCCAGCAGCACTGGACTCACAGATACGCAGTATTTT. Amino acids: CASSTGLTDTQYF.

The CDR3 spells CASSLSSGRSEQYF. Written as DNA, the CDR3 is TGTGCCAGCAGTTTATCGTCGGGACGGAGTGAGCAGTACTTC. V and J are TRBV27 and TRBJ2-7; D tentatively fits TRBD1 or TRBD2 (5 bases each). The CDR3 loop spans 14 amino acids. Trimming removed 0 bases from V and 7 bases from J, with 13 bases in between. Per the germline V gene, CDR1 is MNHEY and CDR2 is SMNVEV (reference sequence).

The rearrangement links TRBV28 to TRBJ2-3, with D unclear. The CDR3 contains 11 residues. Trimming shortened V by 9 bases and J by 6 bases, and 10 bases separated the two germline ends. The germline gives CDR1 MDHEN, CDR2 SYDVKM. This chain's CDR3 is CASTGRDTQYF. Written as DNA, the CDR3 is TGTGCCAGTACGGGCCGGGATACGCAGTATTTT.

This clone has more than one count but fewer than ten. This sequence joins TRBV6-1 and TRBJ2-7; TRBD1 aligns across 9 bases. Germline trimming cut 0 bases from V and 3 bases from J; bases unmatched to any gene: 3. The CDR3 extends over 15 amino acids. Looked up from germline, CDR1 is MNHNS and CDR2 is SASEGT. The chain's CDR3 is CASSEAETGGYEQYF. Written as DNA, the CDR3 is TGTGCCAGCAGTGAAGCCGAGACAGGGGGCTACGAGCAGTACTTC.

This chain uses TRBV18 with TRBJ2-7, with D unclear. With 6 bases removed from V and 2 bases from J, the gap between germline ends came to 17 bases. Germline V gene data show CDR1 as KGHSH and CDR2 as LQKENI. The length of the CDR3 is 15 residues. The chain's CDR3 is CASSPSRRITYEQYF. The CDR3, as DNA: TGTGCCAGCTCGCCCTCCCGACGGATAACCTACGAGCAGTACTTC.

V and J are TRBV19 and TRBJ1-1, with TRBD1 matching over 7 bases. CDR3 size: 15 residues. Germline trimming cut 4 bases from V and 3 bases from J; bases unmatched to any gene: 8. CDR1 LNHDA and CDR2 SQIVND come from the germline V gene (reference sequence). CDR3 in DNA: TGTGCCAGTAGTACCGACAGGGTAGCGGACACTGAAGCTTTCTTT. Translating gives CASSTDRVADTEAFF.

J is TRBJ1-3 and V is TRBV28; no clear D gene. The CDR3 runs to 16 residues. Trimming removed 5 bases at V and 2 bases at J, with 16 bases between. Germline loops: CDR1 MDHEN, CDR2 SYDVKM. The CDR3 nucleotides are TGTGCCAGCAGTCCCGGTTTGCGGGTGGCTGGAAACACCATATATTTT. It codes for CASSPGLRVAGNTIYF.

The V gene is TRBV6-5, the J gene TRBJ2-3, with no clear D. The CDR3 consists of 13 residues. The V and J ends lost 4 bases and 5 bases respectively, with 10 bases between them. Per germline, CDR1 MNHEY and CDR2 SVGAGI. This chain's CDR3 is CASSSRPRDTQYF. For the CDR3, the DNA is TGTGCCAGCAGTTCCCGACCGAGAGATACGCAGTATTTT.

This clone was observed a few times. V gene TRBV20-1 combines with J gene TRBJ1-1; D remains unclear. The germline CDR1 and CDR2 sequences are DFQATT and SNEGSKA (reference sequence). CDR3 length: 10 residues. V shed 1 base and J shed 9 bases, with 6 bases lying between them. The CDR3, as DNA: TGCAGTGCTAGAGCCCACCAAGCTTTCTTT. As protein: CSARAHQAFF.

This clone was observed a single time. This chain joins TRBV7-3 and TRBJ2-1; the D is unclear. CDR1 and CDR2 from the germline V gene are SGHTA and FQGTGA. The length of the CDR3 is 13 residues. Trimming took off 8 bases at V and 2 bases at J, with 10 bases between the two ends. The CDR3 sequence is CASENFPYNEQFF. In DNA, the CDR3 is TGTGCCAGCGAAAATTTCCCCTACAATGAGCAGTTCTTC.

The V and J genes are TRBV4-1 and TRBJ2-3, with D unresolved. This CDR3 spans 15 amino acids. Germline assignment: CDR1 MGHRA and CDR2 YSYEKL. The germline V and J ends were trimmed by 0 bases and 3 bases, with 10 bases remaining between them. The CDR3 reads CASSQDLLWTDTQYF. CDR3 nucleotide sequence: TGCGCCAGCAGCCAAGATTTATTATGGACAGATACGCAGTATTTT.

The chain is built from TRBV7-9 and TRBJ2-2; D is unclear. This CDR3 has 19 amino acids. V gave up 0 bases and J gave up 0 bases, with 17 bases separating them. The V gene's germline CDR1 is SEHNR and CDR2 FQNEAQ (reference sequence). The CDR3 region is CASSLAVQPTLPNTGELFF. CDR3 nucleotide sequence: TGTGCCAGCAGCTTAGCGGTCCAGCCTACGTTGCCGAACACCGGGGAGCTGTTTTTT.

This clone was seen once. J is TRBJ2-2 and V is TRBV5-1; D ambiguous. V lost 3 bases, J lost 3 bases, and 18 bases lay in between. Germline loops: CDR1 SGHRS, CDR2 YFSETQ. The CDR3 is 17 amino acids. In DNA, the CDR3 is TGCGCCAGCAGCTCAGCTTTGGGGAACACAGACACCGGGGAGCTGTTTTTT. Residues: CASSSALGNTDTGELFF.

The chain links TRBV18 to TRBJ2-3; D gene uncertain. Trimming took off 3 bases at V and 2 bases at J, with 12 bases between the two ends. This CDR3 has 15 amino acids. CDR1 is KGHSH and CDR2 is LQKENI in the germline V gene. This chain's CDR3 is CASSPSGQDTDTQYF. The CDR3 DNA reads TGTGCCAGCTCACCTTCGGGTCAGGACACAGATACGCAGTATTTT.

The chain has TRBV27 and TRBJ2-1, with D uncertain. Germline CDR1 and CDR2: MNHEY and SMNVEV (reference sequence). The CDR3 has 13 amino acids. Trimming removed 3 bases at V and 8 bases at J, with 11 bases between. Here the CDR3 DNA reads TGTGCCAGCAGTTTGGAGCGATGGGATGAGCAGTTCTTC. Protein sequence: CASSLERWDEQFF.

The V gene is TRBV7-9, the J gene TRBJ1-4, with 10 bases fitting TRBD1. The CDR3 spans 17 residues. The V gene's germline CDR1 is SEHNR and CDR2 FQNEAQ (reference sequence). With V trimmed by 11 bases and J by 2 bases, 14 bases remained unmatched. CDR3 sequence reads: CAAADRGLSNTNEKLFF. Here the CDR3 DNA reads TGTGCCGCGGCGGACAGGGGGTTAAGTAATACTAATGAAAAACTGTTTTTT. Looking up the rest from reference TRBV7-9 and TRBJ1-4 gives the full variable domain: DTGVSQNPRHKITKRGQNVTFRCDPISEHNRLYWYRQTLGQGPEFLTYFQNEAQLEKSRLLSDRFSAERPKGSFSTLEIQRTEQGDSAMYLCAAADRGLSNTNEKLFFGSGTQLSVL.

This chain links TRBV18 with TRBJ2-3; TRBD1 matches at 8 bases. CDR3 length equals 14 residues. Trimming removed 3 bases from V and 1 base from J; junction bases left unmatched: 0. CDR1 and CDR2 (germline): KGHSH, LQKENI. The CDR3 nucleotides read TGTGCCAGCTCACCGGGACAGGGCACAGATACGCAGTATTTT. Translated, it gives CASSPGQGTDTQYF.

This chain links TRBV11-1 with TRBJ2-4; perhaps TRBD1 as D (5 bases). This CDR3 spans 16 amino acids. Germline values: CDR1 SGHAT, CDR2 FQDESV (reference sequence). Deletions cut 5 bases from V and 0 bases from J, with 14 bases between. The CDR3 DNA follows: TGTGCCAGCAGCCCTCGACAGCTCCTAGCCAAAAACATTCAGTACTTC. Translating it yields CASSPRQLLAKNIQYF.